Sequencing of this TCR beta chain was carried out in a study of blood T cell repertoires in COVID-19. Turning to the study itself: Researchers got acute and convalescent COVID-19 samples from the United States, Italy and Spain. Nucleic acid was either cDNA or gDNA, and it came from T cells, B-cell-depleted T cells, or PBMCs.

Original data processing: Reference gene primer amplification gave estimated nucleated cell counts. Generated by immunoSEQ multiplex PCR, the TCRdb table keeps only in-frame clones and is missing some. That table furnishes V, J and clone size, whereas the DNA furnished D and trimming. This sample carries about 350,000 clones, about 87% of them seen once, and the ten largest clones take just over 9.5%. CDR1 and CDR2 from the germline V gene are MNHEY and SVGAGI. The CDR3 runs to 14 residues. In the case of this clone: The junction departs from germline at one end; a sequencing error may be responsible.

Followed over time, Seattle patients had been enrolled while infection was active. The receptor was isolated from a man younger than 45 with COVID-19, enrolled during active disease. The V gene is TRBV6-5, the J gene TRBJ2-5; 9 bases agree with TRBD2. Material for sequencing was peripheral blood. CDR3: CASIIAGDHETQYF. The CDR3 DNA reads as TGTGCCAGCATAATAGCGGGGGACCACGAGACCCAGTACTTC.